This T cell receptor beta chain was captured in a study of CD8 T cells in ankylosing spondylitis. Overall study findings and caveats: There was a TCR beta motif, made of eight highly homologous variants, that appeared characteristic of ankylosing spondylitis blood.

Each CDR3 protein gets one entry after TCRdb re-called the 5' RACE reads with MiXCR. This sample has approximately 500,000 distinct CDR3 sequences; 9.5% to 15% occur once, and the top ten carry 6.8%. The CDR3 length is 16 residues. Trimming shortened V by 2 bases and J by 1 base, and 13 bases separated the two germline ends. This clonotype has only a few counts. Antigen unknown. Sequencing was performed on blood, either unsorted or a sorted T cell fraction (not recorded which). This receptor was identified in a male donor with ankylosing spondylitis. The chain is built from TRBV12-3 or TRBV12-4 and TRBJ2-3; D is tentatively TRBD1 or TRBD2 (5 bases each). CDR3 DNA sequence: TGTGCCAGCAGTTTATTAGACGAGGGACGCACAGATACGCAGTATTTT. This gives the protein CASSLLDEGRTDTQYF.